This T cell receptor (beta chain) derives from a study of T cells in Graves' hyperthyroidism and ophthalmopathy. The overall study: Specimen type is peripheral blood, collected at initial diagnosis prior to any treatment.

The hyperthyroidism patients had all been newly diagnosed, and their disease duration was under 2 months. Their ages ranged from 18 to 65 years. V was clipped by 0 bases and J by 0 bases, with 17 bases between them. Germline CDR1 reads MNHEY; CDR2 reads SMNVEV (reference sequence). This CDR3 comprises 18 residues. Regions amplified from RNA transcripts were the TCR beta CDR3 regions. Initially, a first-round RT-PCR of the TCR CDR3 employed the HTBI primer set. A single record per CDR3 protein comes from TCRdb applying MiXCR to the multiplex PCR reads. This sample has some 440,000 distinct CDR3 sequences, with more than 15% found just once. As for this clonotype: No antigen is known for it.

Regarding the study as a whole: Blood also contained most expanded thyroid clonotypes above 0.001. From stable hyperthyroidism, ophthalmopathy was set apart by a 13 V-J model.

The receptor's source is a woman younger than 30 with Graves' hyperthyroidism. The chain links TRBV27 to TRBJ1-1; D call uncertain. The sequenced sample consisted of blood. CDR3 bases: TGTGCCAGCAGTTTATCGATAATGCGGGGTGCCATGAACACTGAAGCTTTCTTT. It encodes CASSLSIMRGAMNTEAFF.